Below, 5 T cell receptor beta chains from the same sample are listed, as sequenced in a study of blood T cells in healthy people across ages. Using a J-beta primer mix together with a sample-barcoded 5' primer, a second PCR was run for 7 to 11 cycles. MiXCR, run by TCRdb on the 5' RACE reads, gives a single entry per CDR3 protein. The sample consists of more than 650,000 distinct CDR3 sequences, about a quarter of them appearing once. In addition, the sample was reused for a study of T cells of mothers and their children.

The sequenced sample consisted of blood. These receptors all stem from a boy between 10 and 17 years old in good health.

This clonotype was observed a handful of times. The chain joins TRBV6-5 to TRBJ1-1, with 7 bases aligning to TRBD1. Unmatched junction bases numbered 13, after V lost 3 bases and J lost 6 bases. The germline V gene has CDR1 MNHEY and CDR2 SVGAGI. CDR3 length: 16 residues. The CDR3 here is CASSYKPGQRDAEAFF. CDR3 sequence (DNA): TGTGCCAGCAGTTATAAACCGGGACAGCGGGACGCTGAAGCTTTCTTT.

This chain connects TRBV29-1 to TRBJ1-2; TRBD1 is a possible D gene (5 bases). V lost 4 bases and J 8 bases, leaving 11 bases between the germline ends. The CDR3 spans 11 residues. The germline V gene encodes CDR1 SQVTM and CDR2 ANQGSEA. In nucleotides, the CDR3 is TGCAGCGTTGGGAAGGGACGGGGCTACACCTTC. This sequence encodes CSVGKGRGYTF.

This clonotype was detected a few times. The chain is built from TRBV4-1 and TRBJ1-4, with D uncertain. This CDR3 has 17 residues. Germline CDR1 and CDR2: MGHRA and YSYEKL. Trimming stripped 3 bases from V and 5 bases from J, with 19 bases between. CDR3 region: CASSQIPPGSGNEKLFF. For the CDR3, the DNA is TGCGCCAGCAGCCAGATCCCCCCCGGGTCCGGCAATGAAAAACTGTTTTTT.

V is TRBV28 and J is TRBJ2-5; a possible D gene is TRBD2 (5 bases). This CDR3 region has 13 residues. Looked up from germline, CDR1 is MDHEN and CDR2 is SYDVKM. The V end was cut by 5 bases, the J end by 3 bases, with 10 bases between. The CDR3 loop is CASSDYTKETQYF. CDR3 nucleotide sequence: TGTGCCAGCAGTGACTACACCAAAGAGACCCAGTACTTC.

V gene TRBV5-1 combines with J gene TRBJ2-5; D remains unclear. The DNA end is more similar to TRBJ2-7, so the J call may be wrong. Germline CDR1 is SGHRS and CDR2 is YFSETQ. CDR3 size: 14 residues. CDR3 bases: TGCGCCAGCAGCCGATCGGACGGTCTTTACGAGCAGTACTTC. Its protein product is CASSRSDGLYEQYF.